Listed below are T cell receptor beta chains from one sample, sequenced in a study of CD8+ T cells in alopecia areata. Repertoires were generated with immunoSEQ multiplex PCR, while TCRdb's copy carries only in-frame clones and drops some. In the table there are 35,000 or so clones, nearly 55% of which are singletons. Sequencing used CD4+ Tregs sorted from blood. The receptors stem from a human donor with alopecia areata. The CDR3 runs from the conserved cysteine through the conserved F or W. D genes are given only for firm matches. Only some rows state a clone size, as once, few, many or a class for expanded clones.

d_gene,j_gene,v_gene,abundance,CDR3nt,CDR3aa
TRBD1,TRBJ1-4,TRBV7-9,-,TGTGCCAGCAGACGACAGGGGGCAGGGGAAAAACTGTTTTTT,CASRRQGAGEKLFF
-,TRBJ2-2,TRBV4-3,-,TGCGCCAGCAGCCAGGGGCTGGCGCGGACCGGGGAGCTGTTTTTT,CASSQGLARTGELFF
-,TRBJ2-1,TRBV18,medium-sized,TGTGCCAGCTCACCACAATGGGGGGCCGATGAGCAGTTCTTC,CASSPQWGADEQFF
-,TRBJ2-3,TRBV9,-,TGTGCCAGCAGCGTAGGAGTGGATTGGAACACAGATACGCAGTATTTT,CASSVGVDWNTDTQYF
TRBD1,TRBJ1-1,TRBV12-5,-,TGTGCTAGTGGTTTGGTCGCCACTCAGGGGGCTGAAGCTTTCTTT,CASGLVATQGAEAFF
TRBD2,TRBJ2-6,TRBV4-3,-,TGCGCCAGCGCCGGGGGGGCAGTCGGGGCCAACGTCCTGACTTTC,CASAGGAVGANVLTF
-,TRBJ2-5,TRBV28,-,TGTGCCAGCAGTATGTTTGCCCTTAAGGCGGCAGAGACCCAGTACTTC,CASSMFALKAAETQYF
TRBD2,TRBJ2-3,TRBV4-1,once,TGCGCCAGCAGCCAAGCCGGACTAGCGGGAGGGCCCACTAGCACAGATACGCAGTATTTT,CASSQAGLAGGPTSTDTQYF
TRBD1,TRBJ1-2,TRBV6-5,-,TGTGCCAGCAGTTACTGGGGACAGGGGCAGAGCTATGGCTACACCTTC,CASSYWGQGQSYGYTF
-,TRBJ2-3,TRBV9,-,TGTGCCAGCAGCGTAGATTGGAAGGGTACGCAGTATTTT,CASSVDWKGTQYF
TRBD2,TRBJ2-5,TRBV6-6,few,TGTGCCAGCAGGGAAAGCGGGAGGGGAGGAGAGACCCAGTACTTC,CASRESGRGGETQYF
-,TRBJ2-7,TRBV4-1,few,TGCGCCAGCAGCCAAGTGGCGCCAGGTGGGGCCTACGAGCAGTACTTC,CASSQVAPGGAYEQYF
-,TRBJ2-3,TRBV7-9,-,TGTGCCAGCAGCCCCCTTGTTAAGGACCGCACAGATACGCAGTATTTT,CASSPLVKDRTDTQYF
-,TRBJ1-4,TRBV30,-,TGTGCCTGGAGGGCCTCCAGCCGGGAACTGTTTTTT,CAWRASSRELFF
-,TRBJ2-7,TRBV5-1,few,TGCGCCAGTACAGGAGGTAGCTACGAGCAGTACTTC,CASTGGSYEQYF
TRBD1,TRBJ2-7,TRBV7-2,-,TGTGCCAGCAGCTTAGCAGGGACAGTGTTCTACGAGCAGTACTTC,CASSLAGTVFYEQYF
-,TRBJ2-1,TRBV7-9,-,TGTGCCAGCAGCTTAGGGGCGGCTCGGGGTGAGCAGTTCTTC,CASSLGAARGEQFF
-,TRBJ2-3,TRBV5-6,-,TGTGCCAGCAGCTTGGTGGGGACAGATACGCAGTATTTT,CASSLVGTDTQYF
TRBD2,TRBJ2-7,TRBV15,medium-sized,TGTGCCACCAGCAGAGAGCGGGAGTTCAGCTACGAGCAGTACTTC,CATSREREFSYEQYF
-,TRBJ1-2,TRBV18,-,TGTGCCAGCTCACCAGGGGTTTATGGCTATGGCTACACCTTC,CASSPGVYGYGYTF
-,TRBJ2-5,TRBV27,-,TGTGCCAGCAGCCGGATCCTGGTTAGCGACTCACAAGAGACCCAGTACTTC,CASSRILVSDSQETQYF
-,TRBJ2-7,TRBV27,-,TGTGCCAGCAGTTTATCCTGGACCACCTACGAGCAGTACTTC,CASSLSWTTYEQYF
-,TRBJ2-1,TRBV10-2,-,TGCGCCAGCCGGAGGACAGTTAATGAGCAGTTCTTC,CASRRTVNEQFF
-,TRBJ1-2,TRBV28,few,TGTGCCAGCAGTTCCTCGGGCCTGGCCTATGGCTACACCTTC,CASSSSGLAYGYTF
-,TRBJ2-3,TRBV7-9,-,TGTGCCAGCAGCTTTATGGCGGGGAGCACAGATACGCAGTATTTT,CASSFMAGSTDTQYF
-,TRBJ2-3,TRBV7-9,few,TGTGCCAGCAGCTATTACAGGGTAGATACGCAGTATTTT,CASSYYRVDTQYF
-,TRBJ1-5,TRBV28,-,TGTGCCAGCAGTTTGTCGGGGGCGTATAGGGCCCAGCATTTT,CASSLSGAYRAQHF
-,TRBJ2-5,TRBV7-9,-,TGTGCCAGCAGCTTGATCGTGGCAACCCGCGGAGGGCAGTACTTC,CASSLIVATRGGQYF
-,TRBJ2-7,TRBV19,-,TGTGCCAGTAGTATGGTTGAAGGGGGCGAGCAGTACTTC,CASSMVEGGEQYF